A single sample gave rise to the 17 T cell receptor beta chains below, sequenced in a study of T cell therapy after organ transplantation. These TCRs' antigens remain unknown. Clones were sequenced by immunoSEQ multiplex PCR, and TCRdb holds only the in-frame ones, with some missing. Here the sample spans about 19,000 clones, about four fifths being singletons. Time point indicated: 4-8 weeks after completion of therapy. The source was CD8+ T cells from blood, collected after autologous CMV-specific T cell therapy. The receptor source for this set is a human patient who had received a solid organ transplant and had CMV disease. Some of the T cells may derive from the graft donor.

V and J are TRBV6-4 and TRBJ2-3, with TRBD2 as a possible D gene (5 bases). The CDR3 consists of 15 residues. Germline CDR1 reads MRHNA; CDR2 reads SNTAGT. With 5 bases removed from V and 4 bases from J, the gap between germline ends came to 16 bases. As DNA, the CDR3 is TGTGCCAGCAGTCAGCTAGCCGCCCCCGCAGATACGCAGTATTTT. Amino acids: CASSQLAAPADTQYF.

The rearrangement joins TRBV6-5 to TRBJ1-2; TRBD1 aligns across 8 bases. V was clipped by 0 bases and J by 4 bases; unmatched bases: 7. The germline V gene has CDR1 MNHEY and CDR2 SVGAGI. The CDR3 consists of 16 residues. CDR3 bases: TGTGCCAGCAGTTACTCGACAGGGGAGCAGATCTATGGCTACACCTTC. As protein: CASSYSTGEQIYGYTF.

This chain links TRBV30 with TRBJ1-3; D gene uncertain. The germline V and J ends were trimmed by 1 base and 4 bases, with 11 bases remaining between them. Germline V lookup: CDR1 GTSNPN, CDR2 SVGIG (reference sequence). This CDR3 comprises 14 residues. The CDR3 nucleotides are TGTGCCTGGAGTGACAGCCACTCGGGAAACACCATATATTTT. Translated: CAWSDSHSGNTIYF.

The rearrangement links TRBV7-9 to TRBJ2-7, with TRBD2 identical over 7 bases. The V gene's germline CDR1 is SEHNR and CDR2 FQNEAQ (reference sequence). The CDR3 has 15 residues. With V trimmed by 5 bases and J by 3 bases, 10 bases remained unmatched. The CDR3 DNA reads TGTGCCAGCAGCCCAATTTGGACTAGAAACTACGAGCAGTACTTC. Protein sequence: CASSPIWTRNYEQYF.

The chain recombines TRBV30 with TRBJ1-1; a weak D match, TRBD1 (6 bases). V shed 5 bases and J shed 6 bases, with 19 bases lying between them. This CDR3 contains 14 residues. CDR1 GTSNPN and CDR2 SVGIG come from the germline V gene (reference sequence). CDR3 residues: CAWATGRGVAEAFF. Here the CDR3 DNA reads TGTGCCTGGGCGACAGGTCGAGGCGTTGCTGAAGCTTTCTTT.

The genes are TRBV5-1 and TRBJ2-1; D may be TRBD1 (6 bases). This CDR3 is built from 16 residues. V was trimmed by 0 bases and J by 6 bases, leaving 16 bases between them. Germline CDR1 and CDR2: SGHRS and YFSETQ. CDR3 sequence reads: CASSLAGTGKANEQFF. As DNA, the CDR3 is TGCGCCAGCAGCTTGGCCGGTACAGGGAAAGCCAATGAGCAGTTCTTC.

CDR3 amino acids: CASSESSPGGENYGYTF. DNA for the CDR3: TGCGCCAGCAGTGAGTCAAGCCCAGGGGGGGAAAACTATGGCTACACCTTC. This sequence joins TRBV10-2 and TRBJ1-2, with 7 bases lining up with TRBD1. Germline V gene data show CDR1 as WSHSY and CDR2 as SAAADI. CDR3 length: 17 residues. Losses at the gene ends were 0 bases for V and 2 bases for J; bases not matched to a gene: 9.

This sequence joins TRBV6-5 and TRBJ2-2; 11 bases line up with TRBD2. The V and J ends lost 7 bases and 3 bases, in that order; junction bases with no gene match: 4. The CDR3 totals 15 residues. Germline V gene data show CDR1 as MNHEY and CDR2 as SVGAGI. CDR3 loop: CASTTLAGDTGELFF. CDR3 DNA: TGTGCCAGCACCACACTAGCGGGAGACACCGGGGAGCTGTTTTTT.

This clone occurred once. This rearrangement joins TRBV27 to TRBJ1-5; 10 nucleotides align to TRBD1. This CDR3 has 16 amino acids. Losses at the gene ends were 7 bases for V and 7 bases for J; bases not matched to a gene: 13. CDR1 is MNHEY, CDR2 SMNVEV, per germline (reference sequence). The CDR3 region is CASTKYGTGVLQPQHF. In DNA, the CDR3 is TGTGCCAGCACCAAGTACGGGACAGGGGTTTTACAGCCCCAGCATTTT.

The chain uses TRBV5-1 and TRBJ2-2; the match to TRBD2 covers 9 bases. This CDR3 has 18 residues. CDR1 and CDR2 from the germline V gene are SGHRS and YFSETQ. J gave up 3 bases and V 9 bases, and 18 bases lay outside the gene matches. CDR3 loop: CATEAGGLAGLHTGELFF. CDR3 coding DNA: TGCGCCACCGAAGCGGGAGGCCTAGCGGGTCTCCACACCGGGGAGCTGTTTTTT.

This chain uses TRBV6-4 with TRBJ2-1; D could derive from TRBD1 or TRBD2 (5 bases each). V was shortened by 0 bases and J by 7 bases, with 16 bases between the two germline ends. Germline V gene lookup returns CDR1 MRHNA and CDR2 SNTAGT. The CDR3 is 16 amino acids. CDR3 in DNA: TGTGCCAGCAGTGACTCCCGGGACGGTGGCCCGAATGAGCAGTTCTTC. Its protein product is CASSDSRDGGPNEQFF.

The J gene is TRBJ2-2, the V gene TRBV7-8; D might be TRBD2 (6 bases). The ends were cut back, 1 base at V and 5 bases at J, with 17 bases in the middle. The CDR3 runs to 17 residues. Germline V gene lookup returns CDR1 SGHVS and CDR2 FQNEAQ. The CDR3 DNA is TGTGCCAGCAGCTTAGTTCTTCGGGAGAAGAAGACCGGGGAGCTGTTTTTT. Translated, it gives CASSLVLREKKTGELFF.

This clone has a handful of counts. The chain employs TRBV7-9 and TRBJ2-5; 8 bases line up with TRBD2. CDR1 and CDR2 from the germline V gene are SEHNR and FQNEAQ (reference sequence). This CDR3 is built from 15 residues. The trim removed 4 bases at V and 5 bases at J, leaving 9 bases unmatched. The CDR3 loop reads CASSSTSGSKETQYF. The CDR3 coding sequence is TGTGCCAGCAGCTCCACTAGCGGATCAAAGGAGACCCAGTACTTC.

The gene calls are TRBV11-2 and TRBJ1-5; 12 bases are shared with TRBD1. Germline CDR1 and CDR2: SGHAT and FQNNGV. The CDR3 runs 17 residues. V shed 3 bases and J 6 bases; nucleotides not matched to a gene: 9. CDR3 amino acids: CASSLEGGTGGVQPQHF. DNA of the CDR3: TGTGCCAGCAGCTTGGAGGGAGGGACAGGGGGCGTTCAGCCCCAGCATTTT.

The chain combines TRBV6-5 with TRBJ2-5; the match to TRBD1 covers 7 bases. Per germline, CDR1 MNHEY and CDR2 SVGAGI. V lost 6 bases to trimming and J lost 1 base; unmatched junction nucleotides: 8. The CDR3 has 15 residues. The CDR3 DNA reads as TGTGCCAGCAGCTTATCAGGGGGTGGCCAAGAGACCCAGTACTTC. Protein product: CASSLSGGGQETQYF.

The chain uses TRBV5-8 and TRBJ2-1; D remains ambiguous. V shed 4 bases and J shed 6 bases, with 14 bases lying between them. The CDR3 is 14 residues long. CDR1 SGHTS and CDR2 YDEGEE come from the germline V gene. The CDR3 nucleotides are TGTGCCAGCAGCACGAATCGTGACCTCAATGAGCAGTTCTTC. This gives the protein CASSTNRDLNEQFF.

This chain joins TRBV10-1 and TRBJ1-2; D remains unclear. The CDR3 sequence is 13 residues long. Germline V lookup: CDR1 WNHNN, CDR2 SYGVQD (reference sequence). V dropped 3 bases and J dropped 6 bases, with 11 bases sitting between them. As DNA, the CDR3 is TGCGCCAGCAGTGACCCCGACGGGGATGGCTACACCTTC. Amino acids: CASSDPDGDGYTF.